This T cell receptor (beta chain) is drawn from a study of cytomegalovirus exposure and HLA in healthy donors. Study summary: Unique TCRs numbering 75 million to 95 million, obtained from HLA-typed donors, made up an early data release.

In regard to this clone: No antigen is known for it.

Study-wide points: Most TCR sequences were rare, but some public TCRs occurred in many donors. In a later analysis, a missense DCLRE1C variant was linked to TCR beta V- and J-gene trimming.

In the PCR, 60 Vbeta and 13 Jbeta primers were used. TCRdb keeps only in-frame clones here, not all; method: immunoSEQ multiplex PCR. This sample's table has around 55,000 clones. This TCR came from a man over 45 in good health and CMV-seropositive. Material for sequencing was PBMCs.

Here the CDR3 DNA reads TGTGCCAGCAGTTACTCCCCGGGGTCTGCCTACGAGCAGTACTTC. Translated, it gives CASSYSPGSAYEQYF. The rearrangement joins TRBV6-5 to TRBJ2-7, with D perhaps TRBD2 (5 bases). Germline loops: CDR1 MNHEY, CDR2 SVGAGI. CDR3 size: 15 residues. Trimming cost V 0 bases and J 2 bases, with 11 bases left between them.